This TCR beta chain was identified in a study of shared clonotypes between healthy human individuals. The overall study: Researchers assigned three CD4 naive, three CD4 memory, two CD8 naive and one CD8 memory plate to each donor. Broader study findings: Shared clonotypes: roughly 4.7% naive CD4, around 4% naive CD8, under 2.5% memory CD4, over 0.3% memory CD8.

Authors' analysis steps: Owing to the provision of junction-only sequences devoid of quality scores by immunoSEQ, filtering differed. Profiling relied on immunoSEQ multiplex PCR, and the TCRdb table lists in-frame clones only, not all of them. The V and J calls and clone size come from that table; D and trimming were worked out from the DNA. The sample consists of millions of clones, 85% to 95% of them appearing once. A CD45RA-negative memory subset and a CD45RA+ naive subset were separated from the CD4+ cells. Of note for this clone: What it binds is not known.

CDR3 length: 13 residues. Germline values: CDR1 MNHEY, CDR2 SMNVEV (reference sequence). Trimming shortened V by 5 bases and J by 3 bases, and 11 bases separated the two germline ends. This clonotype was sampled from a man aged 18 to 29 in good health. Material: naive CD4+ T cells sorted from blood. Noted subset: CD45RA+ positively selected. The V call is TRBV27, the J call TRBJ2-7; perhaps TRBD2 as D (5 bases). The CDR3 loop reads CASSPRAYYEQYF. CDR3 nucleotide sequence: TGTGCCAGCAGTCCGCGGGCCTACTACGAGCAGTACTTC.